A selection of T cell receptor beta chains follows, all from one sample in a study of blood T cells in healthy people across ages. Via MiXCR, TCRdb re-called the 5' RACE reads, giving one row per CDR3 protein. Of 850,000 to 1,100,000 distinct CDR3 sequences in the sample, around two fifths were seen once. The sequencing sample was made of blood. The receptors here all came from a man younger than 30 in good health. Each CDR3 is given with its conserved first and last residue. The order of the fields is D gene, V gene, J gene, clone size, CDR3 protein, CDR3 DNA. D genes are given only for firm matches. Only part of the rows carry a size: once, few, many, or a class if the clone is expanded.

D gene: NA
V gene: TRBV7-3
J gene: TRBJ2-3
clone size: NA
CDR3 protein: CASSLSSGVHTQYF
CDR3 DNA: TGTGCCAGCAGCTTAAGTTCAGGGGTTCATACGCAGTATTTT

D gene: NA
V gene: TRBV2
J gene: TRBJ2-3
clone size: few
CDR3 protein: CASSDRVDTQYF
CDR3 DNA: TGTGCCAGCAGTGACCGGGTGGATACGCAGTATTTT

D gene: NA
V gene: TRBV30
J gene: TRBJ2-6
clone size: NA
CDR3 protein: CAWSVSGSTGANVLTF
CDR3 DNA: TGTGCCTGGAGTGTTTCAGGGAGCACTGGGGCCAACGTCCTGACTTTC

D gene: TRBD1
V gene: TRBV20-1
J gene: TRBJ1-1
clone size: once
CDR3 protein: CSAGGQMNTEAFF
CDR3 DNA: TGCAGTGCTGGGGGACAGATGAACACTGAAGCTTTCTTT

D gene: TRBD1
V gene: TRBV10-3
J gene: TRBJ2-1
clone size: NA
CDR3 protein: CAIGGGTGDNEQFF
CDR3 DNA: TGTGCCATCGGTGGCGGGACAGGGGACAATGAGCAGTTCTTC

D gene: NA
V gene: TRBV13
J gene: TRBJ2-7
clone size: NA
CDR3 protein: CASSLGQLPEQYF
CDR3 DNA: TGTGCCAGCAGCTTGGGTCAGCTTCCCGAGCAGTACTTC

D gene: NA
V gene: TRBV6-1
J gene: TRBJ2-3
clone size: few
CDR3 protein: CASSEGRYTDTQYF
CDR3 DNA: TGTGCCAGCAGTGAAGGCCGTTACACAGATACGCAGTATTTT

D gene: NA
V gene: TRBV6-6
J gene: TRBJ1-2
clone size: NA
CDR3 protein: CAGRWAYGYTF
CDR3 DNA: TGTGCCGGCCGATGGGCCTATGGCTACACCTTC

D gene: NA
V gene: TRBV3-1
J gene: TRBJ2-3
clone size: NA
CDR3 protein: CASSQFSDTQYF
CDR3 DNA: TGTGCCAGCAGCCAATTCTCCGATACGCAGTATTTT

D gene: NA
V gene: TRBV9
J gene: TRBJ2-3
clone size: NA
CDR3 protein: CAGSVARGKGADTQYF
CDR3 DNA: TGTGCCGGCAGCGTAGCTCGCGGGAAGGGTGCAGATACGCAGTATTTT

D gene: NA
V gene: TRBV6-5
J gene: TRBJ2-5
clone size: NA
CDR3 protein: CASSYSGGAASYNEQYF
CDR3 DNA: TGTGCCAGCAGTTACTCTGGGGGGGCGGCCTCCTACAATGAGCAGTACTTC

D gene: NA
V gene: TRBV4-3
J gene: TRBJ1-2
clone size: once
CDR3 protein: CASSQDATGLHYGYTF
CDR3 DNA: TGCGCCAGCAGCCAAGATGCCACTGGGCTCCACTATGGCTACACCTTC

D gene: NA
V gene: TRBV3-1
J gene: TRBJ1-2
clone size: NA
CDR3 protein: CVSSPTGYGYTF
CDR3 DNA: TGTGTCAGCAGCCCGACCGGCTATGGCTACACCTTC

D gene: NA
V gene: TRBV20-1
J gene: TRBJ1-5
clone size: NA
CDR3 protein: CSAREGGHSNQPQHF
CDR3 DNA: TGCAGTGCTAGAGAGGGAGGGCATAGCAATCAGCCCCAGCATTTT

D gene: TRBD1
V gene: TRBV27
J gene: TRBJ1-1
clone size: NA
CDR3 protein: CASSYPGGETGAFF
CDR3 DNA: TGTGCCAGCAGTTACCCAGGGGGTGAAACTGGAGCTTTCTTT

D gene: NA
V gene: TRBV7-2
J gene: TRBJ2-7
clone size: NA
CDR3 protein: CASSVDSGYEQYF
CDR3 DNA: TGTGCCAGCAGCGTAGATTCGGGGTACGAGCAGTACTTC

D gene: NA
V gene: TRBV6-6
J gene: TRBJ1-2
clone size: NA
CDR3 protein: CATRKAGAPDGYTF
CDR3 DNA: TGTGCCACCAGAAAAGCGGGGGCGCCTGATGGCTACACCTTC

D gene: TRBD1
V gene: TRBV28
J gene: TRBJ1-2
clone size: few
CDR3 protein: CASSPLDRENYGYTF
CDR3 DNA: TGTGCCAGCAGTCCCCTGGACAGGGAGAACTATGGCTACACCTTC

D gene: NA
V gene: TRBV10-3
J gene: TRBJ1-3
clone size: NA
CDR3 protein: CAISESIGGTGNTIYF
CDR3 DNA: TGTGCCATCAGTGAGTCGATCGGGGGAACTGGAAACACCATATATTTT

D gene: NA
V gene: TRBV7-7
J gene: TRBJ2-5
clone size: NA
CDR3 protein: CTSSLGETQYF
CDR3 DNA: TGTACTAGCAGCTTAGGAGAGACCCAGTACTTC

D gene: NA
V gene: TRBV12-5
J gene: TRBJ1-1
clone size: NA
CDR3 protein: CASGLAHKDSALNTEAFF
CDR3 DNA: TGTGCTAGTGGTTTGGCTCATAAAGACAGCGCCCTGAACACTGAAGCTTTCTTT

D gene: NA
V gene: TRBV7-2
J gene: TRBJ1-1
clone size: NA
CDR3 protein: CASSLAGVQNTEAFF
CDR3 DNA: TGTGCCAGCAGCTTAGCGGGGGTCCAGAACACTGAAGCTTTCTTT

D gene: TRBD2
V gene: TRBV7-8
J gene: TRBJ2-3
clone size: NA
CDR3 protein: CASSPVAGGSTDTQYF
CDR3 DNA: TGTGCCAGCAGCCCTGTAGCGGGGGGGAGCACAGATACGCAGTATTTT

D gene: NA
V gene: TRBV7-2
J gene: TRBJ2-1
clone size: few
CDR3 protein: CASHSGQTSYNEQFF
CDR3 DNA: TGTGCCAGCCATAGTGGGCAGACCTCCTACAATGAGCAGTTCTTC

D gene: TRBD1
V gene: TRBV4-1
J gene: TRBJ1-1
clone size: NA
CDR3 protein: CASSQTGTGYTEAFF
CDR3 DNA: TGCGCCAGCAGCCAAACCGGGACAGGGTACACTGAAGCTTTCTTT

D gene: TRBD1
V gene: TRBV6-5
J gene: TRBJ1-6
clone size: NA
CDR3 protein: CASSLTGGVSPLHF
CDR3 DNA: TGTGCCAGCAGTCTGACAGGGGGCGTTTCACCCCTCCACTTT

D gene: NA
V gene: TRBV6-1
J gene: TRBJ1-2
clone size: few
CDR3 protein: CASSEGWQEYGYTF
CDR3 DNA: TGTGCCAGCAGTGAGGGGTGGCAGGAGTATGGCTACACCTTC

D gene: NA
V gene: TRBV4-1
J gene: TRBJ1-1
clone size: NA
CDR3 protein: CASSQNGLNTEAFF
CDR3 DNA: TGCGCCAGCAGCCAAAACGGACTGAACACTGAAGCTTTCTTT

D gene: NA
V gene: TRBV28
J gene: TRBJ2-3
clone size: NA
CDR3 protein: CASSPSRVRLADTQYF
CDR3 DNA: TGTGCCAGCAGCCCCTCCCGGGTCCGACTCGCAGATACGCAGTATTTT

D gene: NA
V gene: TRBV5-1
J gene: TRBJ1-2
clone size: few
CDR3 protein: CASSFDGDPLYGYTF
CDR3 DNA: TGCGCCAGCAGCTTCGACGGAGATCCTCTCTATGGCTACACCTTC

D gene: TRBD2
V gene: TRBV7-8
J gene: TRBJ2-3
clone size: few
CDR3 protein: CASSPREGTRTDTQYF
CDR3 DNA: TGTGCCAGCAGCCCTAGGGAGGGTACCCGAACAGATACGCAGTATTTT